This T cell receptor beta chain comes out of a study of T cell responses to AZD1222 COVID-19 vaccine. Study results and limitations: Close to half of spike-specific TCRs reportedly recognize unmutated variant regions.

TCRdb keeps only in-frame clones here, not all; method: immunoSEQ multiplex PCR. The data contain around 110,000 clones, around 88% of them singletons. In the case of this clone: Antigen unknown.

Germline V CDR1 and CDR2: MDHEN, SYDVKM. Trimming removed 5 bases from V and 3 bases from J; junction bases left unmatched: 6. This CDR3 spans 15 amino acids. This sequence was found in an adult in good health. Sequencing was performed on peripheral blood, taken on day 0 of AZD1222 vaccination. The V call is TRBV28, the J call TRBJ1-2, with 10 bases aligning to TRBD1. The CDR3 DNA follows: TGTGCCAGCAGTCCGAGGGACAGGGGAGACTATGGCTACACCTTC. Translation gives CASSPRDRGDYGYTF.